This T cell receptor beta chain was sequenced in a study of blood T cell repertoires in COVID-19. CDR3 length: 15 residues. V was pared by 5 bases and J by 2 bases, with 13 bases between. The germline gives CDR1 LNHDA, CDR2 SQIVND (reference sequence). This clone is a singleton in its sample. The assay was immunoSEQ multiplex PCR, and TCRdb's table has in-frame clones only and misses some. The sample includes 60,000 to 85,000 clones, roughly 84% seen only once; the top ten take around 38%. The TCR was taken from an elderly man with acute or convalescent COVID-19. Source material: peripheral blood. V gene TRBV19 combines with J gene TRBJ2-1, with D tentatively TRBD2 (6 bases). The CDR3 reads CASSDSREAYNEQFF. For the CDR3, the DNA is TGTGCCAGTAGTGACAGCAGGGAGGCCTACAATGAGCAGTTCTTC.